The 20 T cell receptor beta chains listed next were all sequenced from one sample in a study of a mutant IDH1 vaccine in newly diagnosed glioma. These receptors' antigens are unknown. The time point is: week 35, safety follow-up. All doses held 300 ug of mutant IDH1 20-mer peptide, with topical imiquimod. Libraries were prepared by immunoSEQ multiplex PCR; TCRdb keeps only in-frame clonotypes and omits some of them. The data contain over 60,000 clones, roughly four fifths of them singletons. This sample comprised PBMCs, obtained from a glioma patient whose treatment included an IDH1 peptide vaccine. These TCRs come from a man in his forties or fifties with glioma.

This chain joins TRBV18 and TRBJ1-1; D may be TRBD1 (5 bases). This CDR3 contains 18 residues. The germline V gene has CDR1 KGHSH and CDR2 LQKENI. Trimming removed 9 bases at V and 4 bases at J, with 30 bases between. The CDR3 loop is CASLSKPPGQGESTEAFF. CDR3 DNA sequence: TGTGCCAGTCTATCGAAGCCCCCGGGGCAAGGGGAGAGCACTGAAGCTTTCTTT.

This rearrangement joins TRBV7-6 to TRBJ1-3, with TRBD1 matching 7 bases. Looked up from germline, CDR1 is SGHVS and CDR2 is FNYEAQ. V was pared by 5 bases and J by 0 bases, with 7 bases of the junction left unmatched. CDR3 size: 16 residues. The CDR3 sequence: CASSEDRAPSGNTIYF. The DNA for the CDR3 is TGTGCCAGCAGCGAAGACAGGGCTCCCTCTGGAAACACCATATATTTT.

V is TRBV7-9 and J is TRBJ2-7; D not resolved. The germline CDR1 and CDR2 sequences are SEHNR and FQNEAQ (reference sequence). Trimming shortened V by 3 bases and J by 6 bases, and 15 bases separated the two germline ends. CDR3 length: 14 amino acids. The CDR3 here is CASSLQVQSGEQYF. The DNA of the CDR3 is TGTGCCAGCAGCTTGCAGGTCCAGAGTGGCGAGCAGTACTTC.

The chain uses TRBV7-2 and TRBJ1-1, with 8 bases that match TRBD1. This CDR3 spans 14 amino acids. Per germline, CDR1 SGHTA and CDR2 FQGNSA. Losses at the gene ends were 5 bases for V and 3 bases for J; bases not matched to a gene: 5. CDR3 sequence reads: CASSPQGGDTEAFF. The DNA for the CDR3 is TGTGCCAGCAGCCCACAGGGGGGGGACACTGAAGCTTTCTTT.

V usage is TRBV5-4 and J usage is TRBJ2-5, with 9 bases identical to TRBD2. The ends lost 5 bases at V and 4 bases at J; junction bases unmatched: 18. The CDR3 covers 18 residues. Germline values: CDR1 SGHNT, CDR2 YYREEE (reference sequence). The CDR3 DNA follows: TGTGCCAGCAGACTGGGAGGGGTTAGCGGGGGTCCGGGAGAGACCCAGTACTTC. Amino acids: CASRLGGVSGGPGETQYF.

V gene TRBV15 combines with J gene TRBJ2-1; 7 bases line up with TRBD2. This CDR3 comprises 14 residues. Germline CDR1 and CDR2: LNHNV and YYDKDF (reference sequence). Trimming cost V 8 bases and J 2 bases; bases outside gene matches: 6. Here the CDR3 reads CATEAGRTYNEQFF. DNA for the CDR3: TGTGCCACCGAAGCGGGGCGGACCTACAATGAGCAGTTCTTC.

This clone was picked up a small number of times. V usage is TRBV27 and J usage is TRBJ2-2; D gene ambiguous. In germline, CDR1 is MNHEY, CDR2 SMNVEV (reference sequence). This CDR3 is 13 amino acids long. Deletions cut 7 bases from V and 7 bases from J, with 13 bases between. In DNA form, the CDR3 reads TGTGCCAGCAAGCTTAGTAGTATCGGGGAGCTGTTTTTT. Translation: CASKLSSIGELFF.

The V call is TRBV4-3, the J call TRBJ1-6; D uncertain. Germline V CDR1 and CDR2: LGHNA, YSLEER. The CDR3 is 16 amino acids. Trimming stripped 1 base from V and 0 bases from J, with 7 bases between. CDR3 nucleotide sequence: TGCGCCAGCAGCCAAGTGGCGAGCTCCTATAATTCACCCCTCCACTTT. Translated, it gives CASSQVASSYNSPLHF.

The rearrangement links TRBV10-1 to TRBJ2-1; 12 nucleotides line up with TRBD2. CDR1 is WNHNN, CDR2 SYGVQD, per germline (reference sequence). Losses at the gene ends were 5 bases for V and 14 bases for J; bases not matched to a gene: 7. There are 13 residues in the CDR3. The CDR3 DNA reads as TGCGCCAGCAGTATCACTAGCGGGGGGACGAAGTTCTTC. Its translation: CASSITSGGTKFF.

This chain joins TRBV27 and TRBJ2-1, with 11 nucleotides matching TRBD2. The CDR3 sequence is 16 residues long. Unmatched junction bases numbered 8, after V lost 10 bases and J lost 0 bases. The V gene's germline CDR1 is MNHEY and CDR2 SMNVEV (reference sequence). The CDR3 loop is CANSGLAADSYNEQFF. CDR3 nucleotides: TGTGCCAACTCGGGACTAGCGGCTGACTCCTACAATGAGCAGTTCTTC.

The chain uses TRBV6-1 and TRBJ2-7; D may be TRBD2 (5 bases). Germline CDR1 MNHNS, CDR2 SASEGT. The CDR3 is made up of 14 amino acids. V was trimmed by 8 bases and J by 3 bases, leaving 17 bases between them. CDR3 region: CASERGRGDYEQYF. CDR3 coding DNA: TGTGCCAGCGAGCGTGGACGGGGAGACTACGAGCAGTACTTC.

V and J are TRBV9 and TRBJ2-7; 8 nucleotides line up with TRBD2. Germline lookup yields CDR1 SGDLS and CDR2 YYNGEE. After removal of 0 bases from V and 3 bases from J, the junction contained 5 bases not matched to a gene. The CDR3 has 15 residues. The CDR3 region has the DNA TGTGCCAGCAGCGTAGGGCCGGGAGGGGACTACGAGCAGTACTTC. It specifies CASSVGPGGDYEQYF.

This chain links TRBV5-6 with TRBJ1-3; TRBD1 might be the D (6 bases). The ends were cut back, 1 base at V and 0 bases at J, with 11 bases in the middle. Germline V CDR1 and CDR2: SGHDT, YYEEEE. The CDR3 consists of 16 residues. As DNA, the CDR3 is TGTGCCAGCAGCTTGAGATCGGGACACTCTGGAAACACCATATATTTT. Protein product: CASSLRSGHSGNTIYF.

This rearrangement joins TRBV6-6 to TRBJ1-4, with D uncertain. The ends were cut back, 6 bases at V and 3 bases at J, with 5 bases in the middle. CDR3 length equals 12 residues. CDR1 is MNHNY, CDR2 SVGAGI, per germline (reference sequence). The CDR3 sequence: CASRVSNEKLFF. The CDR3 bases are TGTGCCAGCAGGGTCTCTAATGAAAAACTGTTTTTT.

The CDR3 is CASSGETQYF. In nucleotides, the CDR3 is TGCGCCAGCAGCGGAGAGACCCAGTACTTC. This chain joins TRBV23-1 and TRBJ2-5; D is ambiguous. TRBV23-1 belongs to the ORF category, with a function that is uncertain. The CDR3 loop spans 10 amino acids. The germline V and J ends were trimmed by 6 bases and 4 bases, with 3 bases remaining between them.

This chain joins TRBV19 and TRBJ1-5; 7 nucleotides agree with TRBD1. V shed 5 bases, J shed 2 bases, and the junction held 12 bases outside the gene matches. Germline V lookup: CDR1 LNHDA, CDR2 SQIVND (reference sequence). The CDR3 runs 17 residues. CDR3 loop: CASSPPVDRDGNQPQHF. In DNA, the CDR3 is TGTGCCAGTAGTCCTCCCGTCGACAGGGATGGCAATCAGCCCCAGCATTTT. Full variable domain (outside the CDR3, taken from reference TRBV19 and TRBJ1-5): DGGITQSPKYLFRKEGQNVTLSCEQNLNHDAMYWYRQDPGQGLRLIYYSQIVNDFQKGDIAEGYSVSREKKESFPLTVTSAQKNPTAFYLCASSPPVDRDGNQPQHFGDGTRLSIL.

V gene TRBV7-9 combines with J gene TRBJ1-2; D remains unclear. The CDR3 runs to 13 residues. Looked up from germline, CDR1 is SEHNR and CDR2 is FQNEAQ (reference sequence). V lost 5 bases to trimming and J lost 5 bases, with 12 bases between them. The CDR3 loop reads CASSPDGEYGYTF. CDR3 in DNA: TGTGCCAGCAGCCCTGACGGTGAATATGGCTACACCTTC.

This clone showed up just once. This chain uses TRBV28 with TRBJ1-1; TRBD1 aligns across 9 bases. CDR1 MDHEN and CDR2 SYDVKM come from the germline V gene. J lost 9 bases, V lost 1 base, and 3 bases had no gene match. This CDR3 has 13 amino acids. The CDR3 coding sequence is TGTGCCAGCAGTTTATATGGGACAGGGAAAGCTTTCTTT. Protein product: CASSLYGTGKAFF.

CDR3 residues: CASSRETGGNQPQHF. The DNA of the CDR3 is TGTGCCAGCAGCCGGGAGACAGGGGGGAATCAGCCCCAGCATTTT. This sequence joins TRBV11-2 and TRBJ1-5, with TRBD1 identical over 9 bases. Germline values: CDR1 SGHAT, CDR2 FQNNGV. The CDR3 is 15 amino acids. J was trimmed by 4 bases and V by 5 bases; bases with no gene match: 6.

The chain joins TRBV19 to TRBJ2-4; maybe TRBD2 (6 bases). In germline, CDR1 is LNHDA, CDR2 SQIVND (reference sequence). The germline V and J ends were trimmed by 3 bases and 0 bases, with 15 bases remaining between them. The CDR3 runs 17 residues. The CDR3 DNA sequence: TGTGCCAGTAGTATTGGCGGGCGGGGCCTAGCCAAAAACATTCAGTACTTC. This sequence encodes CASSIGGRGLAKNIQYF.